Listed below are T cell receptor beta chains from one sample, sequenced in a study of shared clonotypes between healthy human individuals. Libraries were prepared by immunoSEQ multiplex PCR; TCRdb keeps only in-frame clonotypes and omits some of them. The sample lists 1.4 million to 1.5 million clones, 96% occurring once. Sequencing was done on a sample of naive CD4+ T cells sorted from blood. Receptor source: a man aged 30 to 39 in good health. Both conserved end residues are part of each CDR3. The D gene is left open where the match is weak. The size field is filled for only some rows; it gives once, few, many or a size class.

CDR3aa,CDR3nt,abundance,d_gene,j_gene,v_gene
CASSEGLAGAIEQFF,TGTGCCAGCAGTGAGGGACTAGCGGGAGCTATTGAGCAGTTCTTC,.,TRBD2,TRBJ2-1,TRBV2
CATSSGLAGATDTQYF,TGTGCCACCAGCAGCGGACTAGCGGGGGCCACAGATACGCAGTATTTT,once,TRBD2,TRBJ2-3,TRBV15
CASALGGNPNYGYTF,TGTGCCAGCGCACTCGGGGGGAACCCTAACTATGGCTACACCTTC,.,.,TRBJ1-2,TRBV18
CASASYSDQPQHF,TGTGCCAGCGCCTCCTATTCGGATCAGCCCCAGCATTTT,.,.,TRBJ1-5,TRBV18
CASSGYAGARNEQFF,TGTGCCAGCAGTGGTTACGCGGGAGCCCGCAATGAGCAGTTCTTC,.,TRBD2,TRBJ2-1,TRBV6-1
CASSEWVAGTYNEQFF,TGTGCCAGCAGTGAATGGGTAGCGGGGACCTACAATGAGCAGTTCTTC,.,TRBD2,TRBJ2-1,TRBV25-1
CASSAGASNQPQHF,TGTGCCAGCAGTGCAGGGGCGAGCAATCAGCCCCAGCATTTT,.,.,TRBJ1-5,TRBV2
CASSGQMNTEAFF,TGCGCCAGCAGCGGACAGATGAACACTGAAGCTTTCTTT,.,.,TRBJ1-1,TRBV5-1
CASSVTGFGEAFF,TGTGCCAGCAGCGTGACAGGGTTCGGTGAAGCTTTCTTT,.,TRBD1,TRBJ1-1,TRBV9
CASSLGLDTGELFF,TGTGCCAGCAGCTTGGGACTCGACACCGGGGAGCTGTTTTTT,.,.,TRBJ2-2,TRBV5-6
CASSSAYEQFF,TGTGCCAGCAGCTCGGCCTATGAGCAGTTCTTC,.,.,TRBJ2-1,TRBV7-9
CASSVPSGSDTQYF,TGTGCCAGCAGCGTACCCAGCGGCTCAGATACGCAGTATTTT,.,.,TRBJ2-3,TRBV9
CASSYLRGNEQFF,TGTGCCAGCAGTTACTTAAGAGGGAATGAGCAGTTCTTC,.,.,TRBJ2-1,TRBV6-5
CASSQDWSRGTSSGYTF,TGCGCCAGCAGCCAAGATTGGAGCAGGGGCACGTCCAGTGGCTACACCTTC,.,.,TRBJ1-2,TRBV4-1
CASSLGGNTGELFF,TGTGCCAGCAGCTTAGGGGGAAACACCGGGGAGCTGTTTTTT,.,.,TRBJ2-2,TRBV5-8
CASSSRGTSYEQYF,TGTGCCAGCAGTTCCCGGGGCACCTCCTACGAGCAGTACTTC,.,.,TRBJ2-7,TRBV28
CASRTTGDEQFF,TGTGCCAGCAGGACGACCGGGGATGAGCAGTTCTTC,.,.,TRBJ2-1,TRBV28
CASSQVDRDDTEAFF,TGTGCCAGCAGCCAAGTCGACAGGGATGACACTGAAGCTTTCTTT,.,TRBD1,TRBJ1-1,TRBV4-2
CASKRQGTYNEQFF,TGTGCCAGCAAACGGCAGGGCACGTACAATGAGCAGTTCTTC,.,.,TRBJ2-1,TRBV6-5
CASRGPGEELAANTGELFF,TGTGCCAGCAGAGGGCCTGGGGAGGAACTAGCGGCGAACACCGGGGAGCTGTTTTTT,.,TRBD2,TRBJ2-2,TRBV2
CASSQPGEFPYEQYF,TGTGCCAGCAGCCAACCGGGAGAATTCCCCTACGAGCAGTACTTC,.,.,TRBJ2-7,TRBV14
CASSPYVLLDTGELFF,TGTGCCAGCAGTCCGTATGTTCTCCTAGACACCGGGGAGCTGTTTTTT,once,.,TRBJ2-2,TRBV27
CASSGRSGGRQETQYF,TGTGCCAGCAGCGGAAGGAGCGGGGGAAGGCAAGAGACCCAGTACTTC,.,TRBD2,TRBJ2-5,TRBV9
CASSPGTGEETQYF,TGTGCCAGCTCCCCGGGGACAGGGGAAGAGACCCAGTACTTC,.,TRBD1,TRBJ2-5,TRBV18
CASSTGTSGLNRRDNEQFF,TGTGCCAGCAGTACCGGGACTAGCGGGTTGAACCGACGAGACAATGAGCAGTTCTTC,.,TRBD2,TRBJ2-1,TRBV2
CASGFSNYGYTF,TGTGCCAGCGGATTCTCTAACTATGGCTACACCTTC,.,.,TRBJ1-2,TRBV28
CASTPRQCLAKNIQYF,TGCGCCAGCACCCCCCGACAGTGCTTAGCCAAAAACATTCAGTACTTC,.,.,TRBJ2-4,TRBV23-1
CASSLAAGPSSYEQYF,TGCGCCAGCAGCTTGGCCGCAGGCCCTAGCTCCTACGAGCAGTACTTC,.,.,TRBJ2-7,TRBV5-1
CASSSLTNWGKKGYGYTF,TGTGCCAGCAGCTCACTAACTAATTGGGGGAAAAAGGGATATGGCTACACCTTC,.,.,TRBJ1-2,TRBV11-2
CASRQGYEQYF,TGTGCCAGCAGACAGGGCTACGAGCAGTACTTC,.,.,TRBJ2-7,TRBV11-2
CASRRTTNEQFF,TGTGCCAGCAGGCGGACGACCAATGAGCAGTTCTTC,.,.,TRBJ2-1,TRBV6-5